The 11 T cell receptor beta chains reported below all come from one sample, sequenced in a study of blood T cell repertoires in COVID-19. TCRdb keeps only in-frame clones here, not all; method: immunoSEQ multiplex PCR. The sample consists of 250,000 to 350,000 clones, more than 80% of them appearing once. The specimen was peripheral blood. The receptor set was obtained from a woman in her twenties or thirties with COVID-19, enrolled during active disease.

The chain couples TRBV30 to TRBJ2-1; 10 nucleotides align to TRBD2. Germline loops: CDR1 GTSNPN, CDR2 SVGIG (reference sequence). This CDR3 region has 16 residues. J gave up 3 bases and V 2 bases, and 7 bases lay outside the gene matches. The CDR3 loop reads CAWSPGRTSGYNEQFF. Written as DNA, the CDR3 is TGTGCCTGGAGTCCTGGACGGACTAGCGGCTACAATGAGCAGTTCTTC.

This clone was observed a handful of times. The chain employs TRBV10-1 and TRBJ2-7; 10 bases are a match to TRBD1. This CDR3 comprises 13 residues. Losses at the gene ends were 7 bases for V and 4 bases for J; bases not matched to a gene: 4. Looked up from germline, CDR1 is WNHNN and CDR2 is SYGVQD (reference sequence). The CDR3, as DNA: TGCGCCAGCACTAAGGGACAGGGGTACGAGCAGTACTTC. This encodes CASTKGQGYEQYF.

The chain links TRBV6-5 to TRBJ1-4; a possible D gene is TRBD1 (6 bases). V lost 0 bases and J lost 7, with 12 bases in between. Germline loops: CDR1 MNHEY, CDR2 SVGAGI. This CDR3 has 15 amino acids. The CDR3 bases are TGTGCCAGCAGTTACTCTGGGACACGTGCTGAAAAACTGTTTTTT. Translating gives CASSYSGTRAEKLFF.

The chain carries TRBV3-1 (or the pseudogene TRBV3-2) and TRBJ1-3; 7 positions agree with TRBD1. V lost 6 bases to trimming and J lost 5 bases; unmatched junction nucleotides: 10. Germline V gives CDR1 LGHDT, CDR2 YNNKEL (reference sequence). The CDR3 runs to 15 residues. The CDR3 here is CASSPTGSRRNTIYF. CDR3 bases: TGTGCCAGCAGTCCGACAGGGAGTCGTCGAAACACCATATATTTT.

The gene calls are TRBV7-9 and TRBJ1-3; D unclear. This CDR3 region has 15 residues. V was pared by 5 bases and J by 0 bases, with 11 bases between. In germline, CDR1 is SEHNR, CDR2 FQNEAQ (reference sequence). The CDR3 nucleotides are TGTGCCAGCAGCCCCGGAGAATTCTCTGGAAACACCATATATTTT. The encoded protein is CASSPGEFSGNTIYF. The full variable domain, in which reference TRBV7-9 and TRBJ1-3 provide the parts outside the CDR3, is DTGVSQNPRHKITKRGQNVTFRCDPISEHNRLYWYRQTLGQGPEFLTYFQNEAQLEKSRLLSDRFSAERPKGSFSTLEIQRTEQGDSAMYLCASSPGEFSGNTIYFGEGSWLTVV.

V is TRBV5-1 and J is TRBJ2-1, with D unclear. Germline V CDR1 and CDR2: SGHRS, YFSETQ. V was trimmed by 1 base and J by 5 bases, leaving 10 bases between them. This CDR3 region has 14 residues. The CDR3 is CASSLRTENNEQFF. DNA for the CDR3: TGCGCCAGCAGCTTGAGAACGGAGAACAATGAGCAGTTCTTC.

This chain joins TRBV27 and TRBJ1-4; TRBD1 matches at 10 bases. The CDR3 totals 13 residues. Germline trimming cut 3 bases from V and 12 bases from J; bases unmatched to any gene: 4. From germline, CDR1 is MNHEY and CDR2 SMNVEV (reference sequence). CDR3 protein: CASSFSDRGQLFF. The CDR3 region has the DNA TGTGCCAGCAGTTTTAGTGACAGGGGGCAACTGTTTTTT.

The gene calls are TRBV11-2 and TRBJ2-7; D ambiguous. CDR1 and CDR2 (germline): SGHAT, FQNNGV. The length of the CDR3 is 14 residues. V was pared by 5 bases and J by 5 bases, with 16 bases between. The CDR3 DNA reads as TGTGCCAGCAGCCCCCCTATAGCTACCCACGAGCAGTACTTC. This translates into CASSPPIATHEQYF.

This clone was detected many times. This CDR3 is CASSFIRGGPQYF. In nucleotides, the CDR3 is TGTGCCAGTAGTTTCATACGCGGGGGCCCCCAGTACTTC. This rearrangement joins TRBV19 to TRBJ2-5, with D possibly matching TRBD2 (7 bases). The V gene lost 5 bases and the J gene lost 9 bases, with 16 bases spanning the gap. Germline lookup yields CDR1 LNHDA and CDR2 SQIVND (reference sequence). The CDR3 contains 13 residues.

CDR3 bases: TGTGCCAGCAGCCCGGGACTAGCGGGGGTCAATGAGCAGTTCTTC. Its protein product is CASSPGLAGVNEQFF. V is TRBV5-4 and J is TRBJ2-1, with TRBD2 matching over 14 bases. J lost 6 bases, V lost 4 bases, and 3 bases had no gene match. CDR3 length: 15 residues. CDR1 SGHNT and CDR2 YYREEE come from the germline V gene (reference sequence). Supplemented by reference TRBV5-4 and TRBJ2-1, the full variable domain reads ETGVTQSPTHLIKTRGQQVTLRCSSQSGHNTVSWYQQALGQGPQFIFQYYREEENGRGNFPPRFSGLQFPNYSSELNVNALELDDSALYLCASSPGLAGVNEQFFGPGTRLTVL.

The CDR3 reads CASSFIDRVTEAFF. CDR3 DNA: TGTGCCAGCAGTTTTATCGACAGGGTCACTGAAGCTTTCTTT. The chain recombines TRBV28 with TRBJ1-1, with TRBD1 matching over 7 bases. The CDR3 length is 14 residues. Germline CDR1 and CDR2: MDHEN and SYDVKM. The ends lost 3 bases at V and 4 bases at J; junction bases unmatched: 5.